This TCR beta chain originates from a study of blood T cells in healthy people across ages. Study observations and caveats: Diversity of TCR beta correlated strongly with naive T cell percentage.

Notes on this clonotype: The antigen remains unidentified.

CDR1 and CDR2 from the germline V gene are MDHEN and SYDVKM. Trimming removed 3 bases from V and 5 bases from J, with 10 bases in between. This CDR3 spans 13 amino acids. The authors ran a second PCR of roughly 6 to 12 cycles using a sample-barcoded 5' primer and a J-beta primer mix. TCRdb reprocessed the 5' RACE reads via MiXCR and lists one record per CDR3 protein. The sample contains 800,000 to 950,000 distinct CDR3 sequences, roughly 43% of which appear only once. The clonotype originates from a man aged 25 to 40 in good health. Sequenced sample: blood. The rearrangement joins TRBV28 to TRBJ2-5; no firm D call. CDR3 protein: CASSLGRMETQYF. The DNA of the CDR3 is TGTGCCAGCAGTTTGGGCAGAATGGAGACCCAGTACTTC.